This T cell receptor (beta chain) was observed in a study of cytomegalovirus exposure and HLA in healthy donors. Regarding the study as a whole: Specific recognition of CMV antigens was confirmed in vitro for three chains (all CMV-associated). It was reported that TCR beta sequences correctly inferred the HLA-A and HLA-B alleles for most subjects.

Concerning this clone itself: Its antigen is unidentified.

V was clipped by 6 bases and J by 6 bases, with 18 bases between them. The germline gives CDR1 MDHEN, CDR2 SYDVKM. This CDR3 is built from 16 residues. Nominal health characterized the donors when sampled, though unrecorded immune exposures were likely. PCR involved 60 Vbeta and 13 Jbeta primers. Method: immunoSEQ multiplex PCR; TCRdb's copy keeps in-frame clones and lacks some. The sample lists 110,000 to 150,000 clones; 75% to 85% were seen once. Sequencing was performed on PBMCs. This chain joins TRBV28 and TRBJ1-6; possibly TRBD1 for D (5 bases). The clonotype comes from a woman aged 18 to 35 in good health and CMV-seropositive. In DNA, the CDR3 is TGTGCCAGCAGCCGAAGTCAGGGTCTGGGTAATTCACCCCTCCACTTT. It codes for CASSRSQGLGNSPLHF.